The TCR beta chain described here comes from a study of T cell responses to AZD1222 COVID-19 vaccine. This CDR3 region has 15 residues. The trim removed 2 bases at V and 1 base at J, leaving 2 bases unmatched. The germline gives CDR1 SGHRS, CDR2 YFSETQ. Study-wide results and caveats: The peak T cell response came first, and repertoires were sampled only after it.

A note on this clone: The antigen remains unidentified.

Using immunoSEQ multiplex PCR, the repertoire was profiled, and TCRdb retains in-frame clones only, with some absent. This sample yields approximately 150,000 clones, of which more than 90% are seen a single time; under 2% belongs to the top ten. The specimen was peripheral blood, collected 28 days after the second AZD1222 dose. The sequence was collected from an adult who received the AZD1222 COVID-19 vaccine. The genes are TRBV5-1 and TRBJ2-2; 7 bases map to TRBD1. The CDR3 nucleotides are TGCGCCAGCAGCTTTGGGGACAGGAACACCGGGGAGCTGTTTTTT. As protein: CASSFGDRNTGELFF.